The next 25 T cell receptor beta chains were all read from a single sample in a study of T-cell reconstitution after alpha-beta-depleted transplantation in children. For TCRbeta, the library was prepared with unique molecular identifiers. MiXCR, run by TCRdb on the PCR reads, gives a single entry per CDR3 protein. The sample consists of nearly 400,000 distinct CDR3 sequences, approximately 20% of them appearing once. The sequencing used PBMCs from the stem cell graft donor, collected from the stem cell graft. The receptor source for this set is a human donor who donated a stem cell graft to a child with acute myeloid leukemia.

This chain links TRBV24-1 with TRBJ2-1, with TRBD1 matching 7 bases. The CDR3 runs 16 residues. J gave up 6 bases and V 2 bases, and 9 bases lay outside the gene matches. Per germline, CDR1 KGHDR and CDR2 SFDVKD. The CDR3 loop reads CATSDSRQGKGNEQFF. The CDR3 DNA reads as TGTGCCACCAGTGATTCCCGACAGGGTAAGGGCAATGAGCAGTTCTTC.

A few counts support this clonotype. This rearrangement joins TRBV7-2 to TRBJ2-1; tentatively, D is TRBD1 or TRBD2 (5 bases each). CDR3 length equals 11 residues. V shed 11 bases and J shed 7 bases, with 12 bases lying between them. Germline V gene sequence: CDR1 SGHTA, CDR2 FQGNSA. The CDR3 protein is CASGSFNEQFF. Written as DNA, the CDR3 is TGTGCCTCAGGGAGTTTTAATGAGCAGTTCTTC.

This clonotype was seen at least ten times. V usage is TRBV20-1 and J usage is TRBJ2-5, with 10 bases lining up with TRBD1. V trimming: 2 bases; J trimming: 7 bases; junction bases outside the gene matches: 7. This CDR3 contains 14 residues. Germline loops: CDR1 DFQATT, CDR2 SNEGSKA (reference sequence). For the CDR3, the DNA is TGCAGTGCTAGACCGGGACAGGGGTTAGGGACCCAGTACTTC. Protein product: CSARPGQGLGTQYF.

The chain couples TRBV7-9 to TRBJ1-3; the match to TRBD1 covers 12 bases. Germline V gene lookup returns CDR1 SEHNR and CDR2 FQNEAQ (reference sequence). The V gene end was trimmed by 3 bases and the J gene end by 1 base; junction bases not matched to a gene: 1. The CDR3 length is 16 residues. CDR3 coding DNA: TGTGCCAGCAGCTTGGGACAGGGGGCTTCTGGAAACACCATATATTTT. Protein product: CASSLGQGASGNTIYF. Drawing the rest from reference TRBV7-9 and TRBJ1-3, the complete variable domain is DTGVSQNPRHKITKRGQNVTFRCDPISEHNRLYWYRQTLGQGPEFLTYFQNEAQLEKSRLLSDRFSAERPKGSFSTLEIQRTEQGDSAMYLCASSLGQGASGNTIYFGEGSWLTVV.

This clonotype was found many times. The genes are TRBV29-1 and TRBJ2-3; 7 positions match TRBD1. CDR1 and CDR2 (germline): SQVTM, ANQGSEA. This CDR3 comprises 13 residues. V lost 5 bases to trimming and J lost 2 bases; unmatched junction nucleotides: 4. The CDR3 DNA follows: TGCAGCGTTACAGGGACAGTCACAGATACGCAGTATTTT. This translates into CSVTGTVTDTQYF.

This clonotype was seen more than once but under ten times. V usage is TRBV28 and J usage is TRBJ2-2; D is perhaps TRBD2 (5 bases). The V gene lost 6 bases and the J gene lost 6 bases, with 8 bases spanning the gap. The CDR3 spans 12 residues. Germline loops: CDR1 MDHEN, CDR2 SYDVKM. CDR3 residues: CASRLAAGELFF. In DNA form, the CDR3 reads TGTGCCAGCAGGCTAGCTGCCGGGGAGCTGTTTTTT.

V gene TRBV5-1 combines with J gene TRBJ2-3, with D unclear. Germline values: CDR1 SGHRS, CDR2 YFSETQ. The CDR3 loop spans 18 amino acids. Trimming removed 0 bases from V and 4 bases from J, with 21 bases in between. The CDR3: CASSLGSFGSAPPDTQYF. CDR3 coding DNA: TGCGCCAGCAGCTTGGGTTCCTTTGGGTCCGCCCCTCCAGATACGCAGTATTTT.

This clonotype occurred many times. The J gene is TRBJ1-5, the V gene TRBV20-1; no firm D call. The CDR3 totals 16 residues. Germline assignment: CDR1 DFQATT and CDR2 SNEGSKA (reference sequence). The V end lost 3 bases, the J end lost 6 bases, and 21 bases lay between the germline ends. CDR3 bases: TGCAGTGCTAGGTCCATTCGGCAGAGTGAAAGTCAGCCCCAGCATTTT. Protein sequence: CSARSIRQSESQPQHF.

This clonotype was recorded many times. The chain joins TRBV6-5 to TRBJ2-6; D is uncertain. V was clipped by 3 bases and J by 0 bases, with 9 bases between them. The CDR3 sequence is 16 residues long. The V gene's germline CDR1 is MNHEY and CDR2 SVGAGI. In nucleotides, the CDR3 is TGTGCCAGCAGTTATTTCCGCGGCTCTGGGGCCAACGTCCTGACTTTC. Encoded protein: CASSYFRGSGANVLTF.

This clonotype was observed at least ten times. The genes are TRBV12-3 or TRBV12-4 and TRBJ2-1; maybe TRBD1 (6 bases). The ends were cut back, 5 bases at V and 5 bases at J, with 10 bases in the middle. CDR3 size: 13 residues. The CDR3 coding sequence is TGTGCCAGCAGTACGAACAGGGACAATGAGCAGTTCTTC. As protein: CASSTNRDNEQFF.

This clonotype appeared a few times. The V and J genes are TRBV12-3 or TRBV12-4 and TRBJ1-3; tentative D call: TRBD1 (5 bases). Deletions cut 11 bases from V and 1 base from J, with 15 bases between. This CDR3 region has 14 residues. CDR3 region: CAGKPGRSGNTIYF. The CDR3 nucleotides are TGTGCCGGGAAACCGGGGCGTTCTGGAAACACCATATATTTT.

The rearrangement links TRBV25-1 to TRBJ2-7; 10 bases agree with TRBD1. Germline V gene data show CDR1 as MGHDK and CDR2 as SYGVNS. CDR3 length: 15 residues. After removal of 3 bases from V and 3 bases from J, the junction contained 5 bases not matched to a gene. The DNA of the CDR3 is TGTGCCAGCAGTGATGGGACAGGGGTAGACTACGAGCAGTACTTC. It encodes CASSDGTGVDYEQYF.

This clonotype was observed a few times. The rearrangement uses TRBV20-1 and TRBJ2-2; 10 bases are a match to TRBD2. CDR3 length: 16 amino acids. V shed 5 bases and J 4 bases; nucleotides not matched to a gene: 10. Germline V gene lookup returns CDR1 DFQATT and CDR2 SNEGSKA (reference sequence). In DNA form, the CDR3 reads TGCAGTGCTGGAACTTCTAGCGGGAGATCCACCGGGGAGCTGTTTTTT. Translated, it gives CSAGTSSGRSTGELFF.

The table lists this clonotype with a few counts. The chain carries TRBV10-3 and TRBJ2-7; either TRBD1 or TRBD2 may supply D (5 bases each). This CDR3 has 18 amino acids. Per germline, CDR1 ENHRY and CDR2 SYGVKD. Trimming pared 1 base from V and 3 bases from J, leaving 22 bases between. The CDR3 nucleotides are TGTGCCATCAGTGAGTTGGGGCTGAGGGGAGCAACCCTCTACGAGCAGTACTTC. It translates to CAISELGLRGATLYEQYF.

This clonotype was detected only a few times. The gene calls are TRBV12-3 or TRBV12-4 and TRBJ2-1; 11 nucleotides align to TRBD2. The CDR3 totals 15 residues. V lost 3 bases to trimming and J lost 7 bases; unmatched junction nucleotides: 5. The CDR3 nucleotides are TGTGCCAGCAGTTTTCGGGTAGCGGGAGGGAATGAGCAGTTCTTC. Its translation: CASSFRVAGGNEQFF.

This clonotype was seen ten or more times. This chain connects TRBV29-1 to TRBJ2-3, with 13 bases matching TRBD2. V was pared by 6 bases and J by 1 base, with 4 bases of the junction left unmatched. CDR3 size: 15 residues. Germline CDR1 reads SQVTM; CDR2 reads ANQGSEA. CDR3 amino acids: CSVQGLAGRTDTQYF. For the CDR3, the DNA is TGCAGCGTCCAGGGACTAGCGGGACGCACAGATACGCAGTATTTT.

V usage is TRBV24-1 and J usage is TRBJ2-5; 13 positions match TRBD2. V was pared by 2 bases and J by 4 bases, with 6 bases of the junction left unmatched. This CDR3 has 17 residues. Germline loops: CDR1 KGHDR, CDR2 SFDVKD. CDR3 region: CATSDSGLAGEGETQYF. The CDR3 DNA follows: TGTGCCACCAGTGATTCTGGACTAGCGGGAGAGGGAGAGACCCAGTACTTC.

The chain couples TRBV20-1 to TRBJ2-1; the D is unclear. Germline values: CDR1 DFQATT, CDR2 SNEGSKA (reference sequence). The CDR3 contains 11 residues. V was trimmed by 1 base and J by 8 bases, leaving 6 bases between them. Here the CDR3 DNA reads TGCAGTGCTAGAGTTCAGCATGAGCAGTTCTTC. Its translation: CSARVQHEQFF.

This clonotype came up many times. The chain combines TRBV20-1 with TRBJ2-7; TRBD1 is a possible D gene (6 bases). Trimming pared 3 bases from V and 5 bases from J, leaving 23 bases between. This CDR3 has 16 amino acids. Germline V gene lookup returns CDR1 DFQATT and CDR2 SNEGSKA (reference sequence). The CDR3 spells CSASWRGGTSLHEQYF. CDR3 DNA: TGCAGTGCTAGCTGGAGAGGGGGTACCTCGTTGCACGAGCAGTACTTC.

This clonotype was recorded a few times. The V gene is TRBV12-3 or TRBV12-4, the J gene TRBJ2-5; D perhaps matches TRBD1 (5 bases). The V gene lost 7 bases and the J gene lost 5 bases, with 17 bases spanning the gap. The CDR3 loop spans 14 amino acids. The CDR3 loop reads CASTSGAEWETQYF. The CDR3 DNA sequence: TGTGCCAGCACATCTGGGGCGGAATGGGAGACCCAGTACTTC.

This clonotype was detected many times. The CDR3 region is CASSTDRGVYGYTF. As DNA, the CDR3 is TGTGCCAGCAGTACAGACAGGGGAGTCTATGGCTACACCTTC. The V and J genes are TRBV12-3 or TRBV12-4 and TRBJ1-2, with TRBD1 identical over 8 bases. V trimming: 5 bases; J trimming: 4 bases; junction bases outside the gene matches: 6. The CDR3 is made up of 14 amino acids.

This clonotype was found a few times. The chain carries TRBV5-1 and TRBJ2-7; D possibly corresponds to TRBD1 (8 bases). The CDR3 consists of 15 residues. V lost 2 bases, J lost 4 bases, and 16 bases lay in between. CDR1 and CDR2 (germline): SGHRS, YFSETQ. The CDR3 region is CASSFRTGGGYEQYF. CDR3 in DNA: TGCGCCAGCAGCTTTAGAACAGGGGGGGGTTACGAGCAGTACTTC.

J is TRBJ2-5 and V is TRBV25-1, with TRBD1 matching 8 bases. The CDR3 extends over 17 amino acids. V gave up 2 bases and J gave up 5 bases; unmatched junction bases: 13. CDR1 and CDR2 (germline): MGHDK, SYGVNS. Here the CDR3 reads CASSEPGGQGFSETQYF. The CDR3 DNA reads TGTGCCAGCAGTGAACCCGGAGGACAGGGATTCTCGGAGACCCAGTACTTC.

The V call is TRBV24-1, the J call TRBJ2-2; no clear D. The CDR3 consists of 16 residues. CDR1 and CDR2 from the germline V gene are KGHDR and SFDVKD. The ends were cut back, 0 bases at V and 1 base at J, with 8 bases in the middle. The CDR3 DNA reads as TGTGCCACCAGTGATTTGAGGGCCGTGAACACCGGGGAGCTGTTTTTT. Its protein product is CATSDLRAVNTGELFF.

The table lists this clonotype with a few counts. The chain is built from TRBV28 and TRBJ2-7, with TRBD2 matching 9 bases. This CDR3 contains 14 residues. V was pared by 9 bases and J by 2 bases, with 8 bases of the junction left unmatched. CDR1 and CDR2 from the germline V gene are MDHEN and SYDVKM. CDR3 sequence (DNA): TGTGCCAGTGGTTCTAGCGGGGTTGCCTACGAGCAGTACTTC. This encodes CASGSSGVAYEQYF.